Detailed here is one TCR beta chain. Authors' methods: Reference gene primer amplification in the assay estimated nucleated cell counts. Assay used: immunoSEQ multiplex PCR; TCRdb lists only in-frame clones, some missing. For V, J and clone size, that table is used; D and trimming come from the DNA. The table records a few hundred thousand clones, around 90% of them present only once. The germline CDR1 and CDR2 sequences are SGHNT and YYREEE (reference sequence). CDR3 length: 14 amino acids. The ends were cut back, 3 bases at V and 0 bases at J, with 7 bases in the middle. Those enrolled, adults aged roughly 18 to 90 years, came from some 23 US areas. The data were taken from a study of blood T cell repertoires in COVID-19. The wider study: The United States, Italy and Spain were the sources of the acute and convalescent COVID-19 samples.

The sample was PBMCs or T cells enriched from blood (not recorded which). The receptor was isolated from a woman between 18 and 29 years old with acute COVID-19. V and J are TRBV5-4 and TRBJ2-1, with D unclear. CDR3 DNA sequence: TGTGCCAGCAGCTCCCCCAGCTCCTACAATGAGCAGTTCTTC. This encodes CASSSPSSYNEQFF. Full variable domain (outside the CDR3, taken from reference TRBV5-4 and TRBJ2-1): ETGVTQSPTHLIKTRGQQVTLRCSSQSGHNTVSWYQQALGQGPQFIFQYYREEENGRGNFPPRFSGLQFPNYSSELNVNALELDDSALYLCASSSPSSYNEQFFGPGTRLTVL.